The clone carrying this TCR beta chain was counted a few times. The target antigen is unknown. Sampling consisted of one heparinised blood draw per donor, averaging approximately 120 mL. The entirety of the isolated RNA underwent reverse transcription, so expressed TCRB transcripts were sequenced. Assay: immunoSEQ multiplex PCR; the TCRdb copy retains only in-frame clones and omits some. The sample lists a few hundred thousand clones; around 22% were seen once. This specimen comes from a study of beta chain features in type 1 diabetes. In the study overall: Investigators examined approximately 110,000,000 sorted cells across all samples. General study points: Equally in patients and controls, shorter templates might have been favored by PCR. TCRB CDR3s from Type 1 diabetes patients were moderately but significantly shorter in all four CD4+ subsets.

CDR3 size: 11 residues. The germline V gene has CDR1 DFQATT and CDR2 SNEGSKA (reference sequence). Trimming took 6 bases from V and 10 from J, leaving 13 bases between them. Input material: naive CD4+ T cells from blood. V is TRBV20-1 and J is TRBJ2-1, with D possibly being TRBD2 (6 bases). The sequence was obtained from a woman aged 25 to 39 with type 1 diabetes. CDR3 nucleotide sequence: TGCAGTGCGGGGGACTGGAAAGAGCAGTTCTTC. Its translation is CSAGDWKEQFF.